This T cell receptor beta chain stems from a study of CD8+ T cells in alopecia areata. Trimming took 5 bases from V and 3 from J, leaving 11 bases between them. Germline lookup yields CDR1 SGHTA and CDR2 FQGNSA. The CDR3 runs to 13 residues. Extracted RNA was reverse transcribed into cDNA, the sequencing template. The assay was immunoSEQ multiplex PCR, and TCRdb's table has in-frame clones only and misses some. The sample lists fewer than 150,000 clones, 65% to 90% occurring once. The treatment was: oral pan-JAK inhibitor, 5-10 mg twice daily. The chain has TRBV7-2 and TRBJ2-7; D not resolved. The starting material was CD8+ T cells sorted from blood, obtained at week 4, from a patient treated with tofacitinib. The TCR sequence derives from a human donor with alopecia areata. The CDR3 sequence: CASSENLVYEQYF. The CDR3 DNA reads as TGTGCCAGCAGCGAAAACCTGGTCTACGAGCAGTACTTC.